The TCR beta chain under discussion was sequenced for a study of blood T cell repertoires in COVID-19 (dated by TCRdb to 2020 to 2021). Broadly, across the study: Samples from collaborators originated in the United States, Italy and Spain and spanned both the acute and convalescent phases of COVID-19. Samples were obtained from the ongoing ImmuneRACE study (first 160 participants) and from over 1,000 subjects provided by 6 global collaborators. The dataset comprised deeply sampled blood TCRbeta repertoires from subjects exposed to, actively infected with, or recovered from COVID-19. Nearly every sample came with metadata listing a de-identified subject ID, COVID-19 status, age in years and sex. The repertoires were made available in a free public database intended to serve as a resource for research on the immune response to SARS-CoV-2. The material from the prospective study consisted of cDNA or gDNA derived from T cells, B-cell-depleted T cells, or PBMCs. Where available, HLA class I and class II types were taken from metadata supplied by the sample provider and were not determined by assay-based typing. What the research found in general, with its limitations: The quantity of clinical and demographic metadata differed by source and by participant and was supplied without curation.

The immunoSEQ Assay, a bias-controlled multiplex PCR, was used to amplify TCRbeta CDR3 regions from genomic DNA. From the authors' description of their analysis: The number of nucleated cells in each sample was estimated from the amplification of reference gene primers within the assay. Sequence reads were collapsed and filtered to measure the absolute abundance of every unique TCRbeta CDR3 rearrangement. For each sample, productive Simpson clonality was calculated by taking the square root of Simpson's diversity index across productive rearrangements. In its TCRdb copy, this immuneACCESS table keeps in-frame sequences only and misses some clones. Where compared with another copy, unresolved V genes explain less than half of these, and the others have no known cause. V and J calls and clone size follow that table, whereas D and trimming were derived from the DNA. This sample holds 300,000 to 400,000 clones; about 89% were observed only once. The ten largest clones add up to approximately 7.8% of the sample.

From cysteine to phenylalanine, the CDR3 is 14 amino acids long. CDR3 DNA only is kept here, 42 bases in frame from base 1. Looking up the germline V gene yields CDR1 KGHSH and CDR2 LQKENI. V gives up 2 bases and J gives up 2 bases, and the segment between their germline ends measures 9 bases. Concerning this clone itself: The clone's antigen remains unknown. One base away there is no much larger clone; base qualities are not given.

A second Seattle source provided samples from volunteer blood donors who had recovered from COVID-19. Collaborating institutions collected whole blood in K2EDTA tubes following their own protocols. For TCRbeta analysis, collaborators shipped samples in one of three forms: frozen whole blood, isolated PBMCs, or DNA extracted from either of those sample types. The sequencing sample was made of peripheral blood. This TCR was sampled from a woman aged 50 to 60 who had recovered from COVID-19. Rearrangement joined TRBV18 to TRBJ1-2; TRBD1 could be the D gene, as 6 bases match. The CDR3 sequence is CASSPSGQNYGYTF. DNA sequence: TGTGCCAGCTCACCATCCGGACAGAACTATGGCTACACCTTC.